The 3 T cell receptor beta chains below all came from one sample that was sequenced in a study of CD8 T cells in ankylosing spondylitis. TCRdb reanalysed the 5' RACE reads using MiXCR and keeps one entry per CDR3 protein. The data show a few hundred thousand distinct CDR3 sequences, roughly a tenth seen once. Sequenced: blood, either unsorted or a sorted T cell fraction (not recorded which). The receptor source for this set is a male donor with ankylosing spondylitis or in good health (not recorded which).

At least ten counts were recorded for this clonotype. V is TRBV5-1 and J is TRBJ2-5; unclear D gene. This CDR3 region has 14 residues. Germline lookup yields CDR1 SGHRS and CDR2 YFSETQ. The ends were cut back, 1 base at V and 5 bases at J, with 12 bases in the middle. CDR3 region: CASSLIWQTETQYF. The CDR3 DNA reads TGCGCCAGCAGCTTGATATGGCAGACGGAGACCCAGTACTTC.

In its sample, this clonotype was seen a few times. The chain has TRBV20-1 and TRBJ2-7, with 12 bases matching TRBD1. Trimming cost V 3 bases and J 6 bases; bases outside gene matches: 9. The germline CDR1 and CDR2 sequences are DFQATT and SNEGSKA (reference sequence). The CDR3 runs to 15 residues. The CDR3 reads CSARPWDRGRPEQYF. In DNA, the CDR3 is TGCAGTGCTAGGCCTTGGGACAGGGGGCGCCCCGAGCAGTACTTC.

The J gene is TRBJ2-3, the V gene TRBV20-1, with 9 nucleotides matching TRBD2. This CDR3 contains 16 residues. Germline assignment: CDR1 DFQATT and CDR2 SNEGSKA (reference sequence). V shed 5 bases and J 2 bases; nucleotides not matched to a gene: 11. This chain's CDR3 is CSAAPGLAGITDTQYF. The CDR3 DNA reads as TGCAGTGCTGCCCCGGGCCTAGCGGGAATCACAGATACGCAGTATTTT.